One and the same sample provided the 27 T cell receptor beta chains below, sequenced in a study of CD8 T cells in ankylosing spondylitis. Each CDR3 protein gets one entry after TCRdb re-called the 5' RACE reads with MiXCR. This sample has roughly 450,000 distinct CDR3 sequences, with roughly a quarter found just once. Whole-study findings and limits: Characteristic, it appeared, of ankylosing spondylitis blood was a TCR beta motif of eight highly homologous variants.

For these TCRs, the target antigens are not known. The specimen was blood, either unsorted or a sorted T cell fraction (not recorded which). The source of these receptors is a male donor with ankylosing spondylitis.

This rearrangement joins TRBV13 to TRBJ2-3, with TRBD2 identical over 11 bases. V lost 5 bases to trimming and J lost 2 bases; unmatched junction nucleotides: 6. The CDR3 contains 16 residues. Germline assignment: CDR1 PRHDT and CDR2 FYEKMQ (reference sequence). Written as DNA, the CDR3 is TGTGCCAGCAGCGTCACTAGCGGGAGTATCACAGATACGCAGTATTTT. Protein sequence: CASSVTSGSITDTQYF.

The V call is TRBV12-3 or TRBV12-4, the J call TRBJ2-4, with unresolved D. The CDR3 has 13 amino acids. With 7 bases removed from V and 1 base from J, the gap between germline ends came to 8 bases. The CDR3 coding sequence is TGTGCCAGCACCCTCGGGGCCAAAAACATTCAGTACTTC. Its translation: CASTLGAKNIQYF.

The rearrangement joins TRBV12-3 or TRBV12-4 to TRBJ2-2, with TRBD2 as a possible D gene (5 bases). V dropped 6 bases and J dropped 7 bases, with 15 bases sitting between them. The CDR3 loop spans 14 amino acids. The CDR3 region is CASSPLRGGGELFF. CDR3 coding DNA: TGTGCCAGCAGCCCACTTCGGGGTGGCGGGGAGCTGTTTTTT.

The V gene is TRBV20-1, the J gene TRBJ1-1, with D unclear. The CDR3 length is 13 residues. Germline loops: CDR1 DFQATT, CDR2 SNEGSKA (reference sequence). The V end was cut by 3 bases, the J end by 0 bases, with 8 bases between. CDR3 amino acids: CSASISLNTEAFF. The DNA for the CDR3 is TGCAGTGCTAGCATATCGCTGAACACTGAAGCTTTCTTT.

The rearrangement links TRBV12-3 or TRBV12-4 to TRBJ1-4; tentative D call: TRBD1 (5 bases). The CDR3 runs to 13 residues. V lost 8 bases to trimming and J lost 6 bases, with 13 bases between them. Written as DNA, the CDR3 is TGTGCCAGCTGGGAGGGGAGGGATGAAAAACTGTTTTTT. It translates to CASWEGRDEKLFF.

This clonotype was detected only a few times. The rearrangement joins TRBV6-2 or TRBV6-3 to TRBJ2-6; the D gene could be TRBD1 or TRBD2 (5 bases each). The CDR3 extends over 21 amino acids. The V gene lost 7 bases and the J gene lost 0 bases, with 28 bases spanning the gap. CDR1 is MNHEY, CDR2 SVGEGT, per germline. The CDR3 region is CASTKRYPGSLSSSGANVLTF. CDR3 nucleotides: TGTGCCAGCACCAAAAGGTACCCAGGGAGCCTTTCCTCCTCTGGGGCCAACGTCCTGACTTTC.

V usage is TRBV20-1 and J usage is TRBJ2-5; D remains ambiguous. The germline V gene has CDR1 DFQATT and CDR2 SNEGSKA (reference sequence). The CDR3 loop spans 11 amino acids. V was shortened by 3 bases and J by 3 bases, with 5 bases between the two germline ends. CDR3 nucleotide sequence: TGCAGTGCTAGCCAGGAAGAGACCCAGTACTTC. This gives the protein CSASQEETQYF.

The CDR3 loop reads CASSQMAGANEKLFF. The CDR3 region has the DNA TGCGCCAGCAGCCAGATGGCGGGGGCTAATGAAAAACTGTTTTTT. The rearrangement uses TRBV4-1 and TRBJ1-4; a possible D gene is TRBD1 (5 bases). Trimming left V 3 bases short and J 3 bases short, with 11 bases between. The CDR3 spans 15 residues. CDR1 MGHRA and CDR2 YSYEKL come from the germline V gene.

The rearrangement uses TRBV29-1 and TRBJ1-1, with TRBD1 matching 8 bases. The CDR3 totals 12 residues. The V gene end was trimmed by 8 bases and the J gene end by 5 bases; junction bases not matched to a gene: 7. Germline CDR1 reads SQVTM; CDR2 reads ANQGSEA. The CDR3 sequence: CSSNRGRTEAFF. The CDR3 DNA is TGCAGCTCGAACAGGGGGAGGACTGAAGCTTTCTTT. Combining the CDR3 with reference TRBV29-1 and TRBJ1-1 gives the whole variable domain SAVISQKPSRDICQRGTSLTIQCQVDSQVTMMFWYRQQPGQSLTLIATANQGSEATYESGFVIDKFPISRPNLTFSTLTVSNMSPEDSSIYLCSSNRGRTEAFFGQGTRLTVV.

This clonotype was detected only a few times. Germline is not matched at one junction end, which may reflect a read error. The genes are TRBV3-1 and TRBJ1-1; D is ambiguous. The V gene's germline CDR1 is LGHDT and CDR2 YNNKEL (reference sequence). CDR3 size: 12 residues. Written as DNA, the CDR3 is TGCGCCAGCAGCCAAGTGAACACTGAAGCTTTCTTT. This gives the protein CASSQVNTEAFF.

The sample holds one count of this clonotype. The rearrangement links TRBV6-1 to TRBJ1-1, with TRBD1 as a possible D gene (5 bases). This CDR3 spans 14 amino acids. V lost 7 bases and J 1 base, leaving 13 bases between the germline ends. Germline V CDR1 and CDR2: MNHNS, SASEGT. CDR3 DNA sequence: TGTGCCAGCAACGCGCACGGGGCGAACACTGAAGCTTTCTTT. It codes for CASNAHGANTEAFF.

The chain recombines TRBV5-1 with TRBJ2-5; 10 positions agree with TRBD1. CDR1 and CDR2 (germline): SGHRS, YFSETQ. The V gene end was trimmed by 4 bases and the J gene end by 4 bases; junction bases not matched to a gene: 7. The CDR3 loop spans 15 amino acids. CDR3: CASSDHDRGRETQYF. DNA for the CDR3: TGCGCCAGCAGCGATCACGACAGGGGGCGAGAGACCCAGTACTTC.

This clonotype was seen only a few times. The chain uses TRBV12-3 or TRBV12-4 and TRBJ2-2; D is possibly TRBD2 (5 bases). The CDR3 is 16 residues long. The V end lost 3 bases, the J end lost 0 bases, and 11 bases lay between the germline ends. For the CDR3, the DNA is TGTGCCAGCAGTTTTCTGACTAACTCGAACACCGGGGAGCTGTTTTTT. This sequence encodes CASSFLTNSNTGELFF.

This clonotype was seen a single time. This chain connects TRBV12-3 or TRBV12-4 to TRBJ1-4; D perhaps matches TRBD1 (6 bases). This CDR3 is 16 amino acids long. V gave up 5 bases and J gave up 7 bases, with 20 bases separating them. CDR3 nucleotides: TGTGCCAGCAGTGTCCGAGGGGGTGGACTTACTGAAAAACTGTTTTTT. This translates into CASSVRGGGLTEKLFF.

The gene calls are TRBV5-1 and TRBJ2-1; TRBD1 might be the D (5 bases). Germline V gene lookup returns CDR1 SGHRS and CDR2 YFSETQ. V was shortened by 0 bases and J by 7 bases, with 11 bases between the two germline ends. The CDR3 spans 14 residues. CDR3 sequence: CASSLAARGNEQFF. CDR3 in DNA: TGCGCCAGCAGCTTGGCCGCAAGGGGAAATGAGCAGTTCTTC.

The table lists this clonotype with a few counts. The chain recombines TRBV20-1 with TRBJ2-1, with TRBD2 matching over 11 bases. The CDR3 consists of 14 residues. The germline V gene has CDR1 DFQATT and CDR2 SNEGSKA (reference sequence). Trimming removed 6 bases from V and 5 bases from J; junction bases left unmatched: 6. CDR3 protein: CSAGLAGSHNEQFF. CDR3 DNA: TGCAGTGCAGGACTAGCGGGCAGCCACAATGAGCAGTTCTTC.

Only a few counts were recorded for this clonotype. The chain combines TRBV5-1 with TRBJ2-1; 11 bases map to TRBD2. The germline CDR1 and CDR2 sequences are SGHRS and YFSETQ. Trimming at V came to 4 bases and at J to 1 base, leaving 4 bases not matched to a gene. The CDR3 runs to 16 residues. The CDR3 coding sequence is TGCGCCAGCAGCACTAGCGGGAGCGCGTCCTACAATGAGCAGTTCTTC. The encoded protein is CASSTSGSASYNEQFF.

In its sample, this clonotype was seen a few times. The CDR3 here is CASSFSDRDTEAFF. Here the CDR3 DNA reads TGTGCCAGCAGCTTCTCGGACAGGGATACTGAAGCTTTCTTT. This chain joins TRBV5-6 and TRBJ1-1; TRBD1 matches 8 bases. With 2 bases clipped from V and 5 bases from J, the junction kept 5 bases outside the gene matches. The CDR3 contains 14 residues. Germline V CDR1 and CDR2: SGHDT, YYEEEE.

This rearrangement joins TRBV11-2 to TRBJ2-5, with TRBD1 matching 9 bases. In germline, CDR1 is SGHAT, CDR2 FQNNGV. The CDR3 extends over 15 amino acids. The V gene end was trimmed by 5 bases and the J gene end by 7 bases; junction bases not matched to a gene: 11. This CDR3 reads CASSLDRGPGGTQYF. The DNA of the CDR3 is TGTGCCAGCAGCCTGGACAGGGGCCCGGGAGGGACCCAGTACTTC.

The rearrangement uses TRBV11-2 and TRBJ1-1; no firm D call. This CDR3 contains 12 residues. V was pared by 6 bases and J by 7 bases, with 12 bases between. The germline V gene has CDR1 SGHAT and CDR2 FQNNGV. This CDR3 is CASRYFPGEAFF. The CDR3 nucleotides read TGTGCCAGCAGATACTTCCCAGGTGAAGCTTTCTTT.

The J gene is TRBJ2-7, the V gene TRBV4-2; 8 bases agree with TRBD1. The CDR3 is 14 residues long. V lost 1 base and J lost 3; bases outside the gene matches: 2. Germline V gene sequence: CDR1 LGHNA, CDR2 YNFKEQ. The CDR3 spells CASSQGTGNYEQYF. The CDR3 DNA follows: TGTGCCAGCAGCCAAGGGACAGGGAACTACGAGCAGTACTTC.

This rearrangement joins TRBV20-1 to TRBJ1-2; TRBD1 might be the D (5 bases). The germline V gene encodes CDR1 DFQATT and CDR2 SNEGSKA (reference sequence). This CDR3 contains 15 residues. V lost 5 bases to trimming and J lost 6 bases, with 22 bases between them. The CDR3 loop is CSAQVAQAGMHGYTF. The DNA of the CDR3 is TGCAGTGCTCAAGTGGCACAGGCTGGAATGCATGGCTACACCTTC.

The chain links TRBV12-5 to TRBJ2-7; 7 bases are shared with TRBD2. Per the germline V gene, CDR1 is LGHNT and CDR2 is FRNRAP. V gave up 0 bases and J gave up 6 bases; unmatched junction bases: 23. CDR3 length: 20 amino acids. CDR3 in amino acids: CASGLVRLREFDQDEGEQYF. DNA for the CDR3: TGTGCTAGTGGTTTGGTACGATTGCGGGAGTTTGACCAAGACGAGGGCGAGCAGTACTTC. Using reference TRBV12-5 and TRBJ2-7 for the parts outside the CDR3, the full variable domain is DARVTQTPRHKVTEMGQEVTMRCQPILGHNTVFWYRQTMMQGLELLAYFRNRAPLDDSGMPKDRFSAEMPDATLATLKIQPSEPRDSAVYFCASGLVRLREFDQDEGEQYFGPGTRLTVT.

This clonotype came up a few times. This chain connects TRBV29-1 to TRBJ1-5; unclear D gene. Germline CDR1 SQVTM, CDR2 ANQGSEA. The ends were cut back, 0 bases at V and 5 bases at J, with 8 bases in the middle. CDR3 size: 13 residues. The DNA for the CDR3 is TGCAGCGTTGAAGAGGGTGAAGATCAGCCCCAGCATTTT. Its translation is CSVEEGEDQPQHF.

CDR3: CASNQGGTDYGYTF. CDR3 DNA sequence: TGTGCCAGCAATCAAGGAGGGACGGACTATGGCTACACCTTC. This rearrangement joins TRBV12-3 or TRBV12-4 to TRBJ1-2; TRBD1 is a possible D gene (5 bases). Trimming shortened V by 7 bases and J by 3 bases, and 15 bases separated the two germline ends. There are 14 residues in the CDR3.

The CDR3 here is CASSGWGQDPYNEQFF. The CDR3 bases are TGCGCCAGCAGTGGGTGGGGGCAGGACCCCTACAATGAGCAGTTCTTC. The chain couples TRBV10-2 to TRBJ2-1, with D perhaps TRBD1 (6 bases). V was cut by 4 bases and J by 2 bases, with 15 bases left in between. This CDR3 comprises 16 residues. Germline V gene sequence: CDR1 WSHSY, CDR2 SAAADI.

This clonotype turned up a few times. The V and J genes are TRBV5-5 and TRBJ1-1; no clear D gene. Per the germline V gene, CDR1 is SGHKS and CDR2 is YYEKEE (reference sequence). CDR3 size: 12 residues. Deletions cut 6 bases from V and 7 bases from J, with 13 bases between. The CDR3 nucleotides read TGTGCCAGCAACGCGAGGACTGTTGAAGCTTTCTTT. Encoded protein: CASNARTVEAFF.